The source of this T cell receptor (beta chain) is a study of OX40 agonist ivuxolimab in advanced cancers. Whole-study context: Recorded diagnoses for dose-escalation patients were hepatocellular carcinoma, melanoma, renal cell or head and neck cancer.

Some clones are missing from TCRdb's copy, which holds only in-frame ones; the method was immunoSEQ multiplex PCR. The sample lists about 53,000 clones, 88% seen once, with 1.5% in the top ten. This CDR3 has 15 amino acids. Trimming shortened V by 3 bases and J by 6 bases, and 16 bases separated the two germline ends. CDR1 MNHEY and CDR2 SVGAGI come from the germline V gene. General study results and limits: The study found among the lowest clonal expansion in partial responders at 0.1-3.0 mg/kg.

As to this clone: Its specificity is not known.

The genes are TRBV6-5 and TRBJ2-3, with D unresolved. Sequencing was performed on CD4+ or CD8+ T cells sorted from blood, taken in a trial of the OX40 agonist ivuxolimab. The receptor comes from an adult with an advanced solid tumor such as melanoma, head and neck, liver or kidney cancer. CDR3 region: CASSYITSLADTQYF. The CDR3 DNA sequence: TGTGCCAGCAGTTATATTACTTCTCTCGCGGATACGCAGTATTTT.